This T cell receptor beta chain was obtained from a study of TIL therapy for anti-PD-1-resistant metastatic lung cancer. Overall study context: Progressing patients received lymphodepletion, expanded TIL infusion and IL-2. Tumors carried a median about 1.5 non-synonymous mutations per megabase.

Trimming removed 4 bases at V and 2 bases at J, with 13 bases between. Germline V gene lookup returns CDR1 SGDLS and CDR2 YYNGEE. CDR3 size: 15 residues. Documented time point: pre-treatment sample, taken before nivolumab and TIL therapy. The libraries were made with immunoSEQ v3. The method was immunoSEQ multiplex PCR; TCRdb's version includes in-frame clones alone and lacks a portion of them. The sample has tens of thousands of clones; around 70% are singletons. This TCR was recovered from a person aged 25-85 years with non-small cell lung cancer. Sample: blood, taken at baseline. The chain links TRBV9 to TRBJ2-1; D gene unclear. Written as DNA, the CDR3 is TGTGCCAGCAGCCCTCTCGCGAATACCTACAATGAGCAGTTCTTC. This gives the protein CASSPLANTYNEQFF. Full variable domain (rest looked up from reference TRBV9 and TRBJ2-1): DSGVTQTPKHLITATGQRVTLRCSPRSGDLSVYWYQQSLDQGLQFLIQYYNGEERAKGNILERFSAQQFPDLHSELNLSSLELGDSALYFCASSPLANTYNEQFFGPGTRLTVL.